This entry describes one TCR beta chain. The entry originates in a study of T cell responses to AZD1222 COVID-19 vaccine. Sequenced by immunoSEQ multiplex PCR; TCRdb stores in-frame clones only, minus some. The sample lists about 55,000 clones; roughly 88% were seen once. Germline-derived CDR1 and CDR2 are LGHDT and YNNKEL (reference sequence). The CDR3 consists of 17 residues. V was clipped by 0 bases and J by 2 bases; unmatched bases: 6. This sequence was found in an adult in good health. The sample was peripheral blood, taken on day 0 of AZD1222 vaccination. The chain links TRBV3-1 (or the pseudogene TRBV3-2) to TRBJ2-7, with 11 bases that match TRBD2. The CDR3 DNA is TGTGCCAGCAGCCAAGAGCACCCACTAGCGGGGGCCTACGAGCAGTACTTC. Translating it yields CASSQEHPLAGAYEQYF.